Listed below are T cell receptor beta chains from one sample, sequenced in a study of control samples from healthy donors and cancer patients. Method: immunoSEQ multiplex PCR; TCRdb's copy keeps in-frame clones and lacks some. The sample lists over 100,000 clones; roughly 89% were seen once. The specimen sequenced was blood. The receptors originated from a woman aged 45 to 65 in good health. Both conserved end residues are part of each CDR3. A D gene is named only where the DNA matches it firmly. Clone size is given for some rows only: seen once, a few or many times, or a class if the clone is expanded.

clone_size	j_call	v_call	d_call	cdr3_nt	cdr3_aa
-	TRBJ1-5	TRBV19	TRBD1	TGTGCCAGTAGCCGACAGGGCGGTCAGCCCCAGCATTTT	CASSRQGGQPQHF
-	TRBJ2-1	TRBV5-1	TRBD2	TGCGCCAGCAGCGACCTGACTAGCGGGAGGTACAATGAGCAGTTCTTC	CASSDLTSGRYNEQFF
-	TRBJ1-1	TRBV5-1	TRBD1	TGCGCCAGCAGTTCCACGGACAGGGAAGCTTTCTTT	CASSSTDREAFF
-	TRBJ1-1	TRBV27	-	TGTGCCAGCAGGTACCTGGGAGGCGGGAGTGAAGCTTTCTTT	CASRYLGGGSEAFF
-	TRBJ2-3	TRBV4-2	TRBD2	TGTGCCAGCAGCCAATCCCTAGCGGTACCAGAGAATACGCAGTATTTT	CASSQSLAVPENTQYF
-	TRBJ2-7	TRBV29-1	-	TGCAGCGTTGATGAGGGAGGTGGCAGCTCCTACGAGCAGTACTTC	CSVDEGGGSSYEQYF
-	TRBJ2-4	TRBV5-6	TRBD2	TGTGCCAGCAGCCCCGGGACTAGCAGCAGCATTCAGTACTTC	CASSPGTSSSIQYF
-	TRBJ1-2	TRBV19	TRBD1	TGTGCCAGTGGGGAGGGGGCTTCTAACTATGGCTACACCTTC	CASGEGASNYGYTF
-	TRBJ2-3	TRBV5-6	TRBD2	TGTGCCAGCAGCTTGGGGACTAGCGTTAAGTATTTT	CASSLGTSVKYF
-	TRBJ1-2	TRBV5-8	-	TGTGCCAGCAGCTTGCGGAACCAGGATCTGGGCTACACCTTC	CASSLRNQDLGYTF
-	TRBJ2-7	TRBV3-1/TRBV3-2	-	TGTGCCAGCAGCGGTCTTGGGACTTCGAGCTCCTACGAGCAGTACTTC	CASSGLGTSSSYEQYF
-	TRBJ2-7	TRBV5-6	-	TGTGCCAGCAGCCCAACGGCAGGGTGGGAGCAGTACTTC	CASSPTAGWEQYF
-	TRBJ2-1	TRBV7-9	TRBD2	TGTGCCAGCAGCTTAGTATGGACTAGCGAACCTCCGGGGCAGTTCTTC	CASSLVWTSEPPGQFF
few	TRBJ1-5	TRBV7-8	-	TGTGCCAGCAGCTTAGCGCCCAGGGGCGGGAGCAATCAGCCCCAGCATTTT	CASSLAPRGGSNQPQHF
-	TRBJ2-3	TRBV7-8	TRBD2	TGTGCCAGCAGCCATGAGGGCGGGGGGCCCCGAACGAGCACAGATACGCAGTATTTT	CASSHEGGGPRTSTDTQYF
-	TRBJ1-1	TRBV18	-	TGTGCCAGCTCACCACCCATGGGCACGAACACTGAAGCTTTCTTT	CASSPPMGTNTEAFF
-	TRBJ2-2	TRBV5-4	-	TGTGCCAGCAGAACAGACGGGGAGCTGTTTTTT	CASRTDGELFF
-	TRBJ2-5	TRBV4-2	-	TGTGCCAGCAGCCAAGCCGGGGCGGGCGGTGTCCAAGAGACCCAGTACTTC	CASSQAGAGGVQETQYF
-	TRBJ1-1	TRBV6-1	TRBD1	TGTGCCAGCAGTGAAGGGGGACAGGGGGGCACTGAAGCTTTCTTT	CASSEGGQGGTEAFF
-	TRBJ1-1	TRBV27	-	TGTGCCAGCAGTTTTCTGGACAGTTACTCCATGAACACTGAAGCTTTCTTT	CASSFLDSYSMNTEAFF
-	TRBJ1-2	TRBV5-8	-	TGTGCCAGCAGCTTGGGCTTGGGGAACTATGGCTACACCTTC	CASSLGLGNYGYTF
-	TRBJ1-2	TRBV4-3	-	TGCGCCAGCAGCCGAAAGGACGGAAACTATGGCTACACCTTC	CASSRKDGNYGYTF
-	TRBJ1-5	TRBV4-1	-	TGCGCCAGCAGCCTCCGGCTGAGCCATCGGGAAGGGAATCAGCCCCAGCATTTT	CASSLRLSHREGNQPQHF
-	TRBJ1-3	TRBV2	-	TGTGCCACCGTCCGCCCGGGCGGAGGAAACACCATATATTTT	CATVRPGGGNTIYF
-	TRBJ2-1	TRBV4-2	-	TGTGCCAGCAGCCAAGATGCGGGGAGCTCCTACAATGAGCAGTTCTTC	CASSQDAGSSYNEQFF
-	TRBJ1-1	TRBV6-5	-	TGTGCCAGCAGTTACTCTTTGGGGAGGAACACTGAAGCTTTCTTT	CASSYSLGRNTEAFF
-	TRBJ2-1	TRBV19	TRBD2	TGTGCCAGTAACTTTTTCGGGACTAGCGGGATGGCTGAGCAGTTCTTC	CASNFFGTSGMAEQFF
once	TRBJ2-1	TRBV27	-	TGTGCCAGCAGTCCCCGTACTAACAATGAGCAGTTCTTC	CASSPRTNNEQFF
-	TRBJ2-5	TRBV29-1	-	TGCAGCGTTGAAGATTCTGTCCTAGCCAACCAAGAGACCCAGTACTTC	CSVEDSVLANQETQYF
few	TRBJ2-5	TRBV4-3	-	TGCGCCAGCAGCCAAAACAGGGCTCAAGAGACCCAGTACTTC	CASSQNRAQETQYF
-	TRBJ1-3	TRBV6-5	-	TGTGCCAGCAGTTATTCGGGTCGGGATCCTGGAAACACCATATATTTT	CASSYSGRDPGNTIYF
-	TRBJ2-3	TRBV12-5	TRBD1	TGTGCTAGTGGTTTGGTACAGGGGACCCTGCTTTATACAGATACGCAGTATTTT	CASGLVQGTLLYTDTQYF
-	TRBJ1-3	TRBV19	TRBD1	TGTGCCAGTAGCCCAGGGGGGGGCTCTGGAAACACCATATATTTT	CASSPGGGSGNTIYF
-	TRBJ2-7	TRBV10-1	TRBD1	TGCGCCAGCAGTGAGGGGGGACAGGGGGCTTCGTTTTCCTACGAGCAGTACTTC	CASSEGGQGASFSYEQYF
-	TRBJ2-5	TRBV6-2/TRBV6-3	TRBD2	TGTGCCAGCAGTAGGGCAAAGAGCGGGATCCCCTCCCAAGAGACCCAGTACTTC	CASSRAKSGIPSQETQYF
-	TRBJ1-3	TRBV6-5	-	TGTGCCAGCAGTTATGCAGGGTCGCCTGGAAACACCATATATTTT	CASSYAGSPGNTIYF
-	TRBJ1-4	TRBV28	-	TGTGCCAGCAGTTTATACGCAGGGACTGAAAAACTGTTTTTT	CASSLYAGTEKLFF
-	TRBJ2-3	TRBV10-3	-	TGTGCCATCAGTCTGGCAGCCTCCCGCACAGATACGCAGTATTTT	CAISLAASRTDTQYF
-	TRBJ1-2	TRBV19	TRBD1	TGTGCCAGTAAGACGACAGGGGAGCATGGCTACACCTTC	CASKTTGEHGYTF
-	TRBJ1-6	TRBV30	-	TGTGCCTGGAGTGTAGGTGTGCCCCTCCACTTT	CAWSVGVPLHF
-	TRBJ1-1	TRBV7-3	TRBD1	TGTGCCAGCAGCTTAGGGACAGCGAACACTGAAGCTTTCTTT	CASSLGTANTEAFF
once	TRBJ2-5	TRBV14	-	TGTGCCAGCAGCCAAGGGATCGGGACGGGCCAAGAGACCCAGTACTTC	CASSQGIGTGQETQYF
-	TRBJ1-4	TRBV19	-	TGTGCCAGTACCAGGGACGGACTATTCGCAACTAATGAAAAACTGTTTTTT	CASTRDGLFATNEKLFF
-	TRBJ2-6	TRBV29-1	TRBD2	TGCAGCGTTGATGGTAGCGGGAGCTCTGGGGCCAACGTCCTGACTTTC	CSVDGSGSSGANVLTF
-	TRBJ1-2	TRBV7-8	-	TGTGCCAGCAGCCCAGGTGCTCGTGGCTACACCTTC	CASSPGARGYTF
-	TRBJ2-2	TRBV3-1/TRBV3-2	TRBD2	TGTGCCAGCAGCCAAGAATTTAAGGTCAGCGGGAGGAACACCGGGGAGCTGTTTTTT	CASSQEFKVSGRNTGELFF
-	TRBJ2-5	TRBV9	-	TGTGCCAGCAGCGTCACTAGTCTGGGAGAGACCCAGTACTTC	CASSVTSLGETQYF
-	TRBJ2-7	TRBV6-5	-	TGTGCCAGCACCCCCAGGGGGGGACTCTACGAGCAGTACTTC	CASTPRGGLYEQYF
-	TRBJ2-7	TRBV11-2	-	TGTGCCAGCAGCGCTTACAGGGATCCACTCGAGCAGTACTTC	CASSAYRDPLEQYF
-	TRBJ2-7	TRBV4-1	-	TGCGCCAGCAGCCGCCCCGGGACCAGGAGGGAGCAGTACTTC	CASSRPGTRREQYF
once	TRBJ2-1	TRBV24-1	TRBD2	TGTGCCACCAGTGATTTAGCTAGCGGGGCCTACAATGAGCAGTTCTTC	CATSDLASGAYNEQFF
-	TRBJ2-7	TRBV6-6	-	TGTGCCAGCAGTTACTCTATAACGGGACATAGGGCGGAGCAGTACTTC	CASSYSITGHRAEQYF